The 17 T cell receptor beta chains reported below all come from one sample, sequenced in a study of regulatory T cells in long-lasting Graves disease. Time point denoted: persistent/refractory GD, antithyroid drugs over 5 years with positive TRAb. With RNA extracted from PBMCs as input, the TCR library was made. Both iRepertoire HTBI primers and Arm-PCR of CDR3 regions were used to build the TCR beta libraries. One entry per CDR3 protein results from TCRdb running MiXCR on the multiplex PCR reads. Found here are hundreds of thousands of distinct CDR3 sequences, less than 20% of them singletons; the top ten hold 25% to 35%. The sample consisted of peripheral blood mononuclear cells (PBMCs), taken when the disease was refractory, from a patient treated with antithyroid drugs. The receptor source for this set is a female donor with Graves disease.

This clonotype was seen many times. The V gene is TRBV7-9, the J gene TRBJ2-7, with 11 nucleotides matching TRBD2. The CDR3 is made up of 14 amino acids. CDR1 SEHNR and CDR2 FQNEAQ come from the germline V gene (reference sequence). V lost 5 bases, J lost 4 bases, and 4 bases stayed unmatched. The CDR3 loop is CASSMGLAVYEQYF. The CDR3 DNA reads TGTGCCAGCAGCATGGGACTAGCGGTTTACGAGCAGTACTTC.

With respect to this clonotype: A far bigger clonotype differs at one base, so this is likely a read error. The genes are TRBV12-3 or TRBV12-4 and TRBJ2-7; D ambiguous. The CDR3 is made up of 12 amino acids. CDR3 sequence: CASTKGAYGQYF. The CDR3 nucleotides are TGTGCCAGCACTAAGGGCGCCTACGGGCAGTACTTC.

The gene calls are TRBV7-4 and TRBJ1-5; 7 bases are a match to TRBD1. Germline trimming cut 4 bases from V and 7 bases from J; bases unmatched to any gene: 7. Looked up from germline, CDR1 is SGHVT and CDR2 is SQSDAQ. The CDR3 totals 14 residues. For the CDR3, the DNA is TGTGCCAGCAGCTGCACAGGGGCACGGCAGCCCCAGCATTTT. Translation gives CASSCTGARQPQHF.

This clonotype turned up a few times. This chain uses TRBV2 with TRBJ2-7, with 10 positions matching TRBD1. CDR3 size: 12 residues. V lost 11 bases to trimming and J lost 2 bases; unmatched junction nucleotides: 3. Per germline, CDR1 SNHLY and CDR2 FYNNEI. CDR3 protein: CAGTGATYEQYF. The CDR3, as DNA: TGTGCCGGGACAGGGGCGACCTACGAGCAGTACTTC.

In regard to this clonotype: This could be a read error, since a much larger clone is one nucleotide away. The V gene is TRBV11-3, the J gene TRBJ2-5; D not certain. The CDR3 contains 10 residues. Germline CDR1 SGHNT, CDR2 YENEEA. CDR3 DNA: TGTGCCAGCAGCTTTGGTTTACAGCACTTC. It codes for CASSFGLQHF. The full variable domain, its missing parts supplied by reference TRBV11-3 and TRBJ2-5, is EAGVVQSPRYKIIEKKQPVAFWCNPISGHNTLYWYLQNLGQGPELLIRYENEEAVDDSQLPKDRFSAERLKGVDSTLKIQPAELGDSAVYLCASSFGLQHFGPGTRLLVL.

V gene TRBV5-1 combines with J gene TRBJ2-5, with D perhaps matching TRBD1 or TRBD2 (5 bases each). The CDR3 consists of 13 residues. Trimming pared 2 bases from V and 5 bases from J, leaving 10 bases between. Germline CDR1 is SGHRS and CDR2 is YFSETQ. CDR3 sequence: CASSFEGSETQYF. Here the CDR3 DNA reads TGCGCCAGCAGCTTTGAGGGGAGCGAGACCCAGTACTTC.

The chain has TRBV12-5 and TRBJ2-2; tentatively, D is TRBD1 or TRBD2 (5 bases each). The V gene's germline CDR1 is LGHNT and CDR2 FRNRAP. Trimming took 4 bases from V and 7 from J, leaving 10 bases between them. The CDR3 is 13 residues long. The CDR3 DNA sequence: TGTGCTAGTGGTTCAGACAGCGGCGGGGAGCTGTTTTTT. Protein: CASGSDSGGELFF. The whole variable domain, remainder taken from reference TRBV12-5 and TRBJ2-2, is DARVTQTPRHKVTEMGQEVTMRCQPILGHNTVFWYRQTMMQGLELLAYFRNRAPLDDSGMPKDRFSAEMPDATLATLKIQPSEPRDSAVYFCASGSDSGGELFFGEGSRLTVL.

This clonotype was detected many times. The rearrangement uses TRBV15 and TRBJ2-5; a possible D gene is TRBD2 (6 bases). The CDR3 runs 14 residues. CDR1 is LNHNV and CDR2 is YYDKDF in the germline V gene (reference sequence). Written as DNA, the CDR3 is TGTGCAACCCGCGGGGCAGAACCTCAAGAGACCCAGTACTTC. This encodes CATRGAEPQETQYF.

Many counts were recorded for this clonotype. The genes are TRBV3-1 and TRBJ1-4; unclear D gene. Trimming took off 4 bases at V and 0 bases at J, with 9 bases between the two ends. There are 15 residues in the CDR3. Germline V lookup: CDR1 LGHDT, CDR2 YNNKEL (reference sequence). CDR3 residues: CASSPHSTTNEKLFF. The CDR3 DNA follows: TGTGCCAGCAGCCCCCACTCAACAACTAATGAAAAACTGTTTTTT.

V and J are TRBV28 and TRBJ2-7, with 8 bases fitting TRBD2. V was pared by 8 bases and J by 7 bases, with 22 bases of the junction left unmatched. The length of the CDR3 is 17 residues. In germline, CDR1 is MDHEN, CDR2 SYDVKM. The CDR3 spells CASGGLAGPLGVREQYF. The CDR3 DNA is TGTGCCAGCGGGGGTCTAGCGGGCCCTCTGGGGGTAAGGGAGCAGTACTTC.

This clonotype was counted a few times. The chain joins TRBV19 to TRBJ2-7; 9 nucleotides match TRBD2. V shed 3 bases, J shed 5 bases, and the junction held 5 bases outside the gene matches. The CDR3 length is 14 residues. The V gene's germline CDR1 is LNHDA and CDR2 SQIVND (reference sequence). CDR3 loop: CASSIGASGNEQYF. In DNA form, the CDR3 reads TGTGCCAGTAGTATTGGGGCTAGCGGGAACGAGCAGTACTTC.

Comments on this clonotype: This may come from a read error, since a much larger clone is one base off. The chain couples TRBV18 to TRBJ2-5, with no clear D. This CDR3 is built from 13 residues. The V end lost 1 base, the J end lost 13 bases, and 16 bases lay between the germline ends. Germline V gene sequence: CDR1 KGHSH, CDR2 LQKENI. The CDR3 DNA reads as TGTGCCAGCTCACCACGATCCGCGGAAGCCCGGTACTTC. Translation gives CASSPRSAEARYF.

This clonotype has ten or more counts. The CDR3 loop reads CAISDPGNNQPQHF. The CDR3 coding sequence is TGTGCCATCAGTGACCCAGGGAACAATCAGCCCCAGCATTTT. V is TRBV10-3 and J is TRBJ1-5; TRBD1 might be the D (5 bases). CDR3 length equals 14 residues. CDR1 and CDR2 (germline): ENHRY, SYGVKD. V lost 3 bases and J lost 3, with 9 bases in between.

This clonotype was counted a few times. The CDR3 is CASSSGQQLGNTIYF. The CDR3, as DNA: TGCGCCAGCAGCTCGGGACAGCAACTTGGAAACACCATATATTTT. The chain is built from TRBV5-1 and TRBJ1-3; 7 bases line up with TRBD1. The CDR3 totals 15 residues. CDR1 and CDR2 from the germline V gene are SGHRS and YFSETQ. The V gene end was trimmed by 3 bases and the J gene end by 3 bases; junction bases not matched to a gene: 6.

In its sample, this clonotype was seen many times. J is TRBJ2-5 and V is TRBV2; perhaps TRBD2 as D (6 bases). Germline CDR1 is SNHLY and CDR2 is FYNNEI. The germline V and J ends were trimmed by 4 bases and 1 base, with 7 bases remaining between them. This CDR3 has 13 residues. In DNA form, the CDR3 reads TGTGCCAGCAGTGTGACTAGCCAAGAGACCCAGTACTTC. It encodes CASSVTSQETQYF. The variable domain in full, with the rest retrieved from reference TRBV2 and TRBJ2-5, is EPEVTQTPSHQVTQMGQEVILRCVPISNHLYFYWYRQILGQKVEFLVSFYNNEISEKSEIFDDQFSVERPDGSNFTLKIRSTKLEDSAMYFCASSVTSQETQYFGPGTRLLVL.

This clonotype was picked up many times. The chain recombines TRBV6-2 or TRBV6-3 with TRBJ2-7; the match to TRBD2 covers 10 bases. The germline CDR1 and CDR2 sequences are MNHEY and SVGEGT. J gave up 5 bases and V 1 base, and 8 bases lay outside the gene matches. CDR3 length equals 16 residues. DNA for the CDR3: TGTGCCAGCAGTTACTACCGGCTAGCGGGAGTCAACGAGCAGTACTTC. Its translation: CASSYYRLAGVNEQYF.

Points on this clonotype: A much larger clone is a single base away; this may be a read error. This CDR3 fails to terminate in the conserved phenylalanine or tryptophan, so it likely reflects a read error. The chain recombines TRBV12-3 or TRBV12-4 with TRBJ1-5, with D perhaps TRBD1 (5 bases). Trimming shortened V by 6 bases and J by 7 bases, and 10 bases separated the two germline ends. The CDR3 spans 12 residues. DNA for the CDR3: TGTGCCAGCAGAGCGACAGACCAGCCCCAGCATTCT. Amino acid sequence: CASRATDQPQHS.